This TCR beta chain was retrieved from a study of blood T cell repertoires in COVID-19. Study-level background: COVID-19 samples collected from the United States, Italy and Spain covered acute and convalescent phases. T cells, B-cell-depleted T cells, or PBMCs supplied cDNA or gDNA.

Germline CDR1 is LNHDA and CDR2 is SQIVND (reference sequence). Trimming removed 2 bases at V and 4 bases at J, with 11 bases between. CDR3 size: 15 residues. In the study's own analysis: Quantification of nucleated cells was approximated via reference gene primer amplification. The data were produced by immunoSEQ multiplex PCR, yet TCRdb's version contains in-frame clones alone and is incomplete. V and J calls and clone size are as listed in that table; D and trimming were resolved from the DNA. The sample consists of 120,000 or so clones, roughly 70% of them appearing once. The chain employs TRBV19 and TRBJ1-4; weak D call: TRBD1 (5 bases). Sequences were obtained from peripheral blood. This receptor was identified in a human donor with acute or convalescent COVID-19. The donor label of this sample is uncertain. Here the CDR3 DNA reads TGTGCCAGTAGTATAAGTCGGGGGAATAATGAAAAACTGTTTTTT. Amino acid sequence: CASSISRGNNEKLFF. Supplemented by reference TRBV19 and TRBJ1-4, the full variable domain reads DGGITQSPKYLFRKEGQNVTLSCEQNLNHDAMYWYRQDPGQGLRLIYYSQIVNDFQKGDIAEGYSVSREKKESFPLTVTSAQKNPTAFYLCASSISRGNNEKLFFGSGTQLSVL.